The 14 T cell receptor beta chains below all came from one sample that was sequenced in a study of blood T cell repertoires in COVID-19. Clones were read by immunoSEQ multiplex PCR, and TCRdb kept only the in-frame ones, dropping some. The repertoire consists of some 28,000 clones, with about 85% occurring once and the leading ten covering roughly 9.9%. Sequenced sample: peripheral blood. These receptors were taken from a human donor in a cohort sampled during active COVID-19.

The chain couples TRBV6-5 to TRBJ1-4; tentative D call: TRBD1 (5 bases). V lost 7 bases to trimming and J lost 0 bases, with 12 bases between them. In germline, CDR1 is MNHEY, CDR2 SVGAGI. This CDR3 is 15 amino acids long. CDR3 loop: CASTEGASTNEKLFF. The CDR3 DNA follows: TGTGCCAGCACCGAAGGGGCATCAACTAATGAAAAACTGTTTTTT.

The chain has TRBV20-1 and TRBJ1-1; D unresolved. Germline assignment: CDR1 DFQATT and CDR2 SNEGSKA (reference sequence). The CDR3 sequence is 11 residues long. With 0 bases removed from V and 8 bases from J, the gap between germline ends came to 7 bases. Here the CDR3 DNA reads TGCAGTGCTAGAGATTTCCGGGAAGCTTTCTTT. Its protein is CSARDFREAFF.

The V call is TRBV7-6, the J call TRBJ1-2; 11 nucleotides align to TRBD1. V lost 1 base, J lost 8 bases, and 9 bases stayed unmatched. Germline values: CDR1 SGHVS, CDR2 FNYEAQ. The CDR3 runs to 16 residues. The CDR3 sequence is CASSLEGTGGRGGYTF. The CDR3, as DNA: TGTGCCAGCAGCTTAGAGGGGACAGGGGGAAGAGGAGGCTACACCTTC.

J is TRBJ1-1 and V is TRBV7-3; the match to TRBD1 covers 8 bases. The CDR3 runs 14 residues. Germline CDR1 reads SGHTA; CDR2 reads FQGTGA. Trimming removed 2 bases from V and 1 base from J; junction bases left unmatched: 0. CDR3 nucleotide sequence: TGTGCCAGCAGCTTAGGGACAGGGAACACTGAAGCTTTCTTT. As protein: CASSLGTGNTEAFF.

The chain links TRBV5-1 to TRBJ2-6, with D possibly TRBD2 on 6 matching bases. The CDR3 is 15 residues long. The germline V gene encodes CDR1 SGHRS and CDR2 YFSETQ. V was trimmed by 8 bases and J by 0 bases, leaving 12 bases between them. Here the CDR3 DNA reads TGCGCCAGAGGCGGGGTTAACTCTGGGGCCAACGTCCTGACTTTC. It specifies CARGGVNSGANVLTF.

This chain joins TRBV6-5 and TRBJ2-7; 9 nucleotides align to TRBD1. This CDR3 has 14 amino acids. Germline loops: CDR1 MNHEY, CDR2 SVGAGI. The ends lost 5 bases at V and 4 bases at J; junction bases unmatched: 6. Written as DNA, the CDR3 is TGTGCCAGCAGTCCAGACAGGGGGAAGTACGAGCAGTACTTC. This sequence encodes CASSPDRGKYEQYF.

V and J are TRBV10-3 and TRBJ2-3, with D possibly being TRBD1 (6 bases). The CDR3 consists of 14 residues. V was cut by 2 bases and J by 3 bases, with 9 bases left in between. CDR1 and CDR2 from the germline V gene are ENHRY and SYGVKD. CDR3 sequence: CAISEAGATDTQYF. Here the CDR3 DNA reads TGTGCCATCAGTGAGGCAGGGGCGACAGATACGCAGTATTTT.

J is TRBJ2-5 and V is TRBV5-1, with D perhaps matching TRBD2 (7 bases). This CDR3 spans 15 amino acids. The V end lost 3 bases, the J end lost 5 bases, and 17 bases lay between the germline ends. Per the germline V gene, CDR1 is SGHRS and CDR2 is YFSETQ. The CDR3: CASSSLGGPGETQYF. As DNA, the CDR3 is TGCGCCAGCAGCTCACTGGGGGGGCCCGGGGAGACCCAGTACTTC.

This chain uses TRBV25-1 with TRBJ2-7; TRBD1 aligns across 8 bases. CDR3 length: 15 residues. The germline V gene has CDR1 MGHDK and CDR2 SYGVNS. The junction had 11 bases not matched to a gene; V was cut back by 4 bases and J by 6 bases. The CDR3 DNA sequence: TGTGCCAGCAGTGTAGGACAGGGCCCCCAATCCGAGCAGTACTTC. It translates to CASSVGQGPQSEQYF.

The gene calls are TRBV5-1 and TRBJ2-5, with 9 bases identical to TRBD1. CDR3 length: 15 amino acids. CDR1 and CDR2 from the germline V gene are SGHRS and YFSETQ. J gave up 4 bases and V 4 bases, and 8 bases lay outside the gene matches. The CDR3 nucleotides read TGCGCCAGCAGCGGAGGACAGGGGTTTGGAGAGACCCAGTACTTC. Its translation: CASSGGQGFGETQYF.

The CDR3 sequence is CASSLSAGPLYEQFF. In nucleotides, the CDR3 is TGTGCCAGCAGTTTATCAGCAGGGCCTCTTTATGAGCAGTTCTTC. The V and J genes are TRBV28 and TRBJ2-1; D perhaps matches TRBD1 (5 bases). V was shortened by 1 base and J by 8 bases, with 15 bases between the two germline ends. From germline, CDR1 is MDHEN and CDR2 SYDVKM. The CDR3 covers 15 residues.

The chain carries TRBV6-5 and TRBJ1-4; the D gene is possibly TRBD1 (5 bases). V shed 6 bases and J shed 0 bases, with 5 bases lying between them. CDR1 and CDR2 (germline): MNHEY, SVGAGI. This CDR3 region has 13 residues. The CDR3 DNA reads as TGTGCCAGCAGGACAGCAACTAATGAAAAACTGTTTTTT. Translated, it gives CASRTATNEKLFF.

Relative to its sample, this clone is medium-sized. The genes are TRBV5-1 and TRBJ1-1; unclear D gene. The germline V and J ends were trimmed by 0 bases and 2 bases, with 8 bases remaining between them. The CDR3 extends over 14 amino acids. CDR1 SGHRS and CDR2 YFSETQ come from the germline V gene. CDR3 coding DNA: TGCGCCAGCAGCTTGGTCCCCCAAAACACTGAAGCTTTCTTT. Residues: CASSLVPQNTEAFF.

The J gene is TRBJ2-3, the V gene TRBV7-2; D remains unclear. Trimming removed 1 base at V and 4 bases at J, with 6 bases between. The CDR3 consists of 13 residues. The germline V gene has CDR1 SGHTA and CDR2 FQGNSA. In nucleotides, the CDR3 is TGTGCCAGCAGCTTAGGACTTGCAGATACGCAGTATTTT. It encodes CASSLGLADTQYF.